Following are 23 T cell receptor beta chains from one sample sequenced in a study of molecular identifiers for immune sequencing clone quantification. A single record per CDR3 protein comes from TCRdb applying MiXCR to the PCR reads. The table shows about 630,000 distinct CDR3 sequences, with 25% occurring only once. The sample comprised naive CD8+ T cells from blood, with Jurkat cell RNA spiked in. The sample's subset: FACS-sorted CD8+CD4-CCR7+CD45RA+ naive T cells. The receptors derive from a human donor in good health. Some libraries in this study had Jurkat cell RNA spiked in.

With respect to this clonotype: Compared with germline, one end of the junction differs, possibly owing to a read error. The rearrangement links TRBV19 to TRBJ1-5, with D uncertain. CDR1 LNHDA and CDR2 SQIVND come from the germline V gene (reference sequence). The CDR3 is 15 residues long. This chain's CDR3 is CASSMVGYSNRPQHF. The CDR3 DNA follows: TGTGCCAGTAGTATGGTGGGCTATAGCAATCGGCCCCAGCATTTT.

This clonotype was observed many times. This chain connects TRBV6-5 to TRBJ2-7; tentatively, D is TRBD2 (5 bases). Germline V gene sequence: CDR1 MNHEY, CDR2 SVGAGI. There are 12 residues in the CDR3. Trimming shortened V by 6 bases and J by 5 bases, and 11 bases separated the two germline ends. This CDR3 is CASRSTGDEQYF. The CDR3 coding sequence is TGTGCCAGCAGATCCACCGGGGACGAGCAGTACTTC.

Of note for this clonotype: Germline is not matched at one junction end, which may reflect a read error. The CDR3 is CASTGLAGDYEPYF. In DNA form, the CDR3 reads TGTGCCAGCACGGGACTAGCGGGTGACTACGAGCCGTACTTC. The chain uses TRBV11-2 and TRBJ2-7; 12 bases agree with TRBD2. CDR3 length equals 14 residues. Germline V CDR1 and CDR2: SGHAT, FQNNGV.

In this sample, this clonotype turned up a few times. The chain couples TRBV12-3 or TRBV12-4 to TRBJ2-7, with 8 positions matching TRBD1. J lost 6 bases, V lost 1 base, and 5 bases had no gene match. This CDR3 spans 14 amino acids. The CDR3 region has the DNA TGTGCCAGCAGTTTAGTCAGGGGGCTCCTCGAGCAGTACTTC. Protein sequence: CASSLVRGLLEQYF.

This clonotype was found a few times. The V and J genes are TRBV4-3 and TRBJ2-7, with D unresolved. The CDR3 is 15 residues long. Trimming shortened V by 0 bases and J by 2 bases, and 11 bases separated the two germline ends. Germline loops: CDR1 LGHNA, CDR2 YSLEER. The CDR3, as DNA: TGCGCCAGCAGCCAAGATCCTGACGGAACCTACGAGCAGTACTTC. Protein sequence: CASSQDPDGTYEQYF.

At least ten counts were recorded for this clonotype. The V and J genes are TRBV11-2 and TRBJ2-3, with 7 nucleotides matching TRBD2. V gave up 1 base and J gave up 2 bases; unmatched junction bases: 3. Per the germline V gene, CDR1 is SGHAT and CDR2 is FQNNGV. The CDR3 has 15 residues. CDR3 coding DNA: TGTGCCAGCAGCTTAGGCGGGACTACCACAGATACGCAGTATTTT. This translates into CASSLGGTTTDTQYF.

This clonotype has at least ten counts. This chain connects TRBV7-9 to TRBJ2-7; D remains ambiguous. Per the germline V gene, CDR1 is SEHNR and CDR2 is FQNEAQ (reference sequence). This CDR3 has 13 residues. V was trimmed by 5 bases and J by 7 bases, leaving 15 bases between them. CDR3 DNA sequence: TGTGCCAGCAGCCCCGAATGGGCGGTGGAGCAGTACTTC. Its protein is CASSPEWAVEQYF. The full variable domain, its missing parts supplied by reference TRBV7-9 and TRBJ2-7, is DTGVSQNPRHKITKRGQNVTFRCDPISEHNRLYWYRQTLGQGPEFLTYFQNEAQLEKSRLLSDRFSAERPKGSFSTLEIQRTEQGDSAMYLCASSPEWAVEQYFGPGTRLTVT.

This clonotype was seen a few times. The V and J genes are TRBV4-3 and TRBJ2-1; D is undetermined. V lost 1 base to trimming and J lost 1 base, with 14 bases between them. Germline CDR1 LGHNA, CDR2 YSLEER. CDR3 length: 17 residues. Written as DNA, the CDR3 is TGCGCCAGCAGCCAAGTTTCACCGATTGGGTCCTACAATGAGCAGTTCTTC. Translated: CASSQVSPIGSYNEQFF.

Points on this clonotype: A junction boundary mismatches the germline segment, possibly from a read error. The chain carries TRBV7-9 and TRBJ2-1; 8 positions match TRBD1. This CDR3 is 17 amino acids long. Per germline, CDR1 SEHNR and CDR2 FQNEAQ (reference sequence). The CDR3 loop is CASSSDRTGSSYDEQFF. As DNA, the CDR3 is TGTGCCAGCAGCTCAGACAGGACAGGGAGCTCCTACGATGAGCAGTTCTTC.

The V and J genes are TRBV20-1 and TRBJ2-7; the D gene is possibly TRBD2 (6 bases). V was pared by 0 bases and J by 3 bases, with 18 bases between. In germline, CDR1 is DFQATT, CDR2 SNEGSKA (reference sequence). This CDR3 has 16 amino acids. This CDR3 reads CSARDSQMGDFYEQYF. The CDR3 DNA sequence: TGCAGTGCTAGAGATTCTCAGATGGGGGACTTCTACGAGCAGTACTTC.

This clonotype appeared many times. The genes are TRBV7-6 and TRBJ2-2; D is unclear. The CDR3 consists of 13 residues. The germline CDR1 and CDR2 sequences are SGHVS and FNYEAQ. V lost 0 bases to trimming and J lost 6 bases, with 5 bases between them. The CDR3 nucleotides are TGTGCCAGCAGCTTAGCTAGCCCCGGGGAGCTGTTTTTT. Encoded protein: CASSLASPGELFF. Full variable domain (remainder filled in from reference TRBV7-6 and TRBJ2-2): GAGVSQSPRYKVTKRGQDVALRCDPISGHVSLYWYRQALGQGPEFLTYFNYEAQQDKSGLPNDRFSAERPEGSISTLTIQRTEQRDSAMYRCASSLASPGELFFGEGSRLTVL.

This clonotype has ten or more counts. The chain couples TRBV4-1 to TRBJ2-7; 7 bases line up with TRBD2. Trimming cost V 3 bases and J 3 bases; bases outside gene matches: 2. Germline values: CDR1 MGHRA, CDR2 YSYEKL. The length of the CDR3 is 13 residues. CDR3 nucleotides: TGCGCCAGCAGCCAGAGCGGGGACTACGAGCAGTACTTC. Protein sequence: CASSQSGDYEQYF.

Regarding this clonotype: Being one base from a much bigger clone, this may be a read error. The chain links TRBV7-9 to TRBJ2-5; the D gene is possibly TRBD2 (6 bases). From germline, CDR1 is SEHNR and CDR2 FQNEAQ (reference sequence). V was shortened by 3 bases and J by 2 bases, with 16 bases between the two germline ends. The CDR3 is 16 residues long. CDR3 sequence reads: CASSFNRGELQETQYF. Written as DNA, the CDR3 is TGTGCCAGCAGCTTCAACCGCGGGGAGTTACAAGAGACCCAGTACTTC.

There are many counts of this clonotype. The rearrangement uses TRBV7-9 and TRBJ2-6, with D unresolved. This CDR3 spans 12 amino acids. V was pared by 1 base and J by 6 bases, with 1 base between. CDR1 and CDR2 from the germline V gene are SEHNR and FQNEAQ (reference sequence). CDR3 in DNA: TGTGCCAGCAGCTTAGAGGCCAACGTCCTGACTTTC. Residues: CASSLEANVLTF. Full variable domain (rest looked up from reference TRBV7-9 and TRBJ2-6): DTGVSQNPRHKITKRGQNVTFRCDPISEHNRLYWYRQTLGQGPEFLTYFQNEAQLEKSRLLSDRFSAERPKGSFSTLEIQRTEQGDSAMYLCASSLEANVLTFGAGSRLTVL.

In its sample, this clonotype was seen a few times. This chain links TRBV29-1 with TRBJ2-1; 8 bases fit TRBD1. V trimming: 5 bases; J trimming: 3 bases; junction bases outside the gene matches: 6. Germline CDR1 reads SQVTM; CDR2 reads ANQGSEA. This CDR3 has 14 amino acids. CDR3 sequence: CSVRGQGYYNEQFF. The CDR3, as DNA: TGCAGCGTTCGAGGACAGGGTTACTACAATGAGCAGTTCTTC.

The rearrangement links TRBV6-1 to TRBJ2-5, with TRBD2 matching over 10 bases. The CDR3 is 16 residues long. Germline CDR1 is MNHNS and CDR2 is SASEGT. With 2 bases clipped from V and 7 bases from J, the junction kept 10 bases outside the gene matches. Written as DNA, the CDR3 is TGTGCCAGCAGTGAACATAAGGCTAGCGGGAGTGGGACCCAGTACTTC. Translation gives CASSEHKASGSGTQYF.

This clonotype turned up a few times. The chain recombines TRBV6-5 with TRBJ1-1; maybe TRBD1 (5 bases). V lost 7 bases to trimming and J lost 4 bases, with 16 bases between them. Germline-derived CDR1 and CDR2 are MNHEY and SVGAGI. This CDR3 spans 14 amino acids. The CDR3 spells CASKRGDSTTEAFF. CDR3 DNA sequence: TGTGCCAGCAAACGGGGCGACAGTACCACTGAAGCTTTCTTT.

This chain connects TRBV4-3 to TRBJ1-1; D possibly corresponds to TRBD1 (5 bases). Trimming shortened V by 0 bases and J by 4 bases, and 15 bases separated the two germline ends. CDR3 length equals 16 residues. CDR1 is LGHNA and CDR2 is YSLEER in the germline V gene. The CDR3 sequence: CASSQDAGRGGTEAFF. The CDR3 bases are TGCGCCAGCAGCCAAGACGCGGGCCGCGGGGGCACTGAAGCTTTCTTT.

This clonotype was detected ten times or more. This chain links TRBV6-6 with TRBJ1-1; 7 bases match TRBD1. The CDR3 length is 15 residues. V trimming: 3 bases; J trimming: 5 bases; junction bases outside the gene matches: 9. The germline gives CDR1 MNHNY, CDR2 SVGAGI (reference sequence). This CDR3 is CASSYEGAAETEAFF. The CDR3 bases are TGTGCCAGCAGTTATGAGGGGGCAGCTGAAACTGAAGCTTTCTTT.

This clonotype was observed many times. The V call is TRBV6-5, the J call TRBJ2-3; 7 nucleotides match TRBD2. The CDR3 is 15 residues long. The junction had 7 bases not matched to a gene; V was cut back by 1 base and J by 6 bases. Germline V gene lookup returns CDR1 MNHEY and CDR2 SVGAGI. The CDR3 loop is CASSYFAGAGDTQYF. CDR3 DNA: TGTGCCAGCAGTTACTTTGCGGGAGCAGGGGATACGCAGTATTTT.

The rearrangement joins TRBV28 to TRBJ2-2, with TRBD2 matching over 7 bases. The V and J ends lost 6 bases and 4 bases, in that order; junction bases with no gene match: 8. The germline V gene has CDR1 MDHEN and CDR2 SYDVKM. The CDR3 length is 15 residues. CDR3 residues: CASSSGGPLTGELFF. The CDR3 nucleotides read TGTGCCAGCAGCTCGGGAGGCCCCCTCACCGGGGAGCTGTTTTTT. Combining the CDR3 with reference TRBV28 and TRBJ2-2 gives the whole variable domain DVKVTQSSRYLVKRTGEKVFLECVQDMDHENMFWYRQDPGLGLRLIYFSYDVKMKEKGDIPEGYSVSREKKERFSLILESASTNQTSMYLCASSSGGPLTGELFFGEGSRLTVL.

About this clonotype: This may come from a read error, since a much larger clone is one base off. This chain joins TRBV28 and TRBJ1-1; D remains ambiguous. Germline V gives CDR1 MDHEN, CDR2 SYDVKM. The germline V and J ends were trimmed by 5 bases and 6 bases, with 13 bases remaining between them. There are 13 residues in the CDR3. CDR3 DNA sequence: TGTGCCAGCAGTAGGGTATATAACGCTGAAGCTTTCTTT. This encodes CASSRVYNAEAFF.

This clonotype was observed at least ten times. This chain joins TRBV6-5 and TRBJ2-7; D unclear. In germline, CDR1 is MNHEY, CDR2 SVGAGI. The CDR3 extends over 15 amino acids. Deletions cut 0 bases from V and 3 bases from J, with 12 bases between. CDR3 nucleotide sequence: TGTGCCAGCAGTTACTCGAAGTTGGGCTACTACGAGCAGTACTTC. Translated: CASSYSKLGYYEQYF.